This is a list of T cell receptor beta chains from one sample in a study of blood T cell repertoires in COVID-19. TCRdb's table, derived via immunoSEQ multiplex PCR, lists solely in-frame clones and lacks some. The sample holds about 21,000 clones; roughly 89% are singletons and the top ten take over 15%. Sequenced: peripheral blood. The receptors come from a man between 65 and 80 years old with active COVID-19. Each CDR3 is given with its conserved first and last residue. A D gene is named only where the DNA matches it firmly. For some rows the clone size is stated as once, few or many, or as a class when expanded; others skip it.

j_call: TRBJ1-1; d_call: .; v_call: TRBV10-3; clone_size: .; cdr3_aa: CAISDLVGERGAFF; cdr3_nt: TGTGCCATCAGTGATCTGGTCGGGGAGCGTGGAGCTTTCTTT
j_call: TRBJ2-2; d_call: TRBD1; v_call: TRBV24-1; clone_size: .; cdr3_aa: CATSETGGLNTGELFF; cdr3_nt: TGTGCCACCAGTGAAACAGGGGGCCTTAACACCGGGGAGCTGTTTTTT
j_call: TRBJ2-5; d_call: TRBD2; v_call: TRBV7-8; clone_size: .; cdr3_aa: CASSLAGGLAAETQYF; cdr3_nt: TGTGCCAGCAGCTTAGCCGGGGGACTAGCCGCGGAGACCCAGTACTTC
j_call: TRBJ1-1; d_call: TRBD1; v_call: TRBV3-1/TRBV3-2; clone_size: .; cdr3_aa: CASSPQGTGRYTEAFF; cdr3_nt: TGTGCCAGCAGCCCCCAAGGGACAGGGCGATACACTGAAGCTTTCTTT
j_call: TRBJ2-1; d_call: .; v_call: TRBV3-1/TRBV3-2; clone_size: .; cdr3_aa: CASSQISMYNEQFF; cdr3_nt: TGTGCCAGCAGCCAAATTTCCATGTACAATGAGCAGTTCTTC
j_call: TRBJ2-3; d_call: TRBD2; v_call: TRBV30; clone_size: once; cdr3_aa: CAWSVRGSADTQYF; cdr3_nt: TGTGCCTGGAGTGTACGCGGGAGTGCAGATACGCAGTATTTT
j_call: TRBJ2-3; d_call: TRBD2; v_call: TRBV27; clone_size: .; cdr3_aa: CASRLFSGITDTQYF; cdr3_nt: TGTGCCAGCAGGTTATTTAGCGGGATTACAGATACGCAGTATTTT
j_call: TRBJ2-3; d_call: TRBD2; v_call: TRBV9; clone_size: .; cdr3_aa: CASSPRVSGGPTDTQYF; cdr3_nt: TGTGCCAGCAGCCCTCGGGTGAGCGGGGGCCCCACAGATACGCAGTATTTT
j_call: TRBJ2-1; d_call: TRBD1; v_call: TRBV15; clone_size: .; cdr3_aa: CATSRDRQGIGNEQFF; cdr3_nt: TGTGCCACCAGCAGAGACCGACAGGGTATCGGCAATGAGCAGTTCTTC
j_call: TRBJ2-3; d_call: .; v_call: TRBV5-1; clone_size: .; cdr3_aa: CASSLTGGIPTDTQYF; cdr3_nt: TGCGCCAGCAGCTTAACTGGGGGCATTCCCACAGATACGCAGTATTTT
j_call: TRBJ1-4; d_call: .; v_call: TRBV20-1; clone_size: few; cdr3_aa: CSASASRSGKVTNEKLFF; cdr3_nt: TGCAGTGCTAGTGCCTCCAGGTCCGGGAAGGTGACTAATGAAAAACTGTTTTTT
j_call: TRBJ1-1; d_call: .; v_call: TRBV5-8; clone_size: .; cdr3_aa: CASSLGANTEAFF; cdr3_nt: TGTGCCAGCAGCTTGGGGGCGAACACTGAAGCTTTCTTT
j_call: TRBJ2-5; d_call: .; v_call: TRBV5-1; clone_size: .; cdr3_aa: CASSLGGKWQETQYF; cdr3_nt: TGCGCCAGCAGCTTGGGCGGGAAATGGCAAGAGACCCAGTACTTC
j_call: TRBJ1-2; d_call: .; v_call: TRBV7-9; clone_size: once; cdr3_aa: CASFGEGDYGYTF; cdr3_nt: TGTGCCAGCTTCGGCGAGGGAGACTATGGCTACACCTTC
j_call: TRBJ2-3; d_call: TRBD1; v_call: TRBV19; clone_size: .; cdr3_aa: CASSGTATDTQYF; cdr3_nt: TGTGCCAGTTCAGGGACAGCCACAGATACGCAGTATTTT
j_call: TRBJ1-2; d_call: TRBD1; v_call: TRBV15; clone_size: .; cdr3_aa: CATSRGQGAFGYGYTF; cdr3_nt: TGTGCCACCAGCAGGGGACAGGGGGCCTTTGGGTATGGCTACACCTTC
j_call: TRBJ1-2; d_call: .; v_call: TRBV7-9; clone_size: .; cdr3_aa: CASSLGFARTF; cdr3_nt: TGTGCCAGCAGCCTAGGCTTCGCGCGCACCTTC
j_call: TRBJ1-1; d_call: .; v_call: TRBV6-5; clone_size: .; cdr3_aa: CASSYVLRGTEAFF; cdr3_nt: TGTGCCAGCAGTTACGTTTTACGGGGCACTGAAGCTTTCTTT
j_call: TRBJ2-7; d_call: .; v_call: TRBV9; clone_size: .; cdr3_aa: CASSVATGSHYEQYF; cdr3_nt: TGTGCCAGCAGCGTAGCCACAGGGTCCCACTACGAGCAGTACTTC
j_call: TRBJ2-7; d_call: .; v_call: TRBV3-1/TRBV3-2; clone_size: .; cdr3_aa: CASSQVDEQYF; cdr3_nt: TGTGCCAGCAGCCAAGTAGACGAGCAGTACTTC
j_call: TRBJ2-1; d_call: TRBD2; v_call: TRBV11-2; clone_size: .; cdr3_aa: CASSLPAGGNEQFF; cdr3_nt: TGTGCCAGCAGCTTACCAGCGGGAGGGAATGAGCAGTTCTTC
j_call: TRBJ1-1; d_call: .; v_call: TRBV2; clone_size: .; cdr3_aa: CASSLTGGSTEAFF; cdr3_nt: TGTGCCAGCAGTCTGACCGGGGGGAGCACTGAAGCTTTCTTT
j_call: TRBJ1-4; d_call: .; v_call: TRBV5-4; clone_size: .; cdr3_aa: CASSLRSSSTNEKLFF; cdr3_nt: TGTGCCAGCAGCTTGCGGAGCTCGTCAACTAATGAAAAACTGTTTTTT
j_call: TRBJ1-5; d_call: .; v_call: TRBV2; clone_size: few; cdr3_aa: CASRAGEYGAKPQHF; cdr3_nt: TGTGCCAGCAGGGCCGGGGAATACGGTGCAAAGCCCCAGCATTTT
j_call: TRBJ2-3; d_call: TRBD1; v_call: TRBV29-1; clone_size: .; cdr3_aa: CSVEDRGGQDTQYF; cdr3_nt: TGCAGCGTTGAAGATAGAGGGGGCCAAGATACGCAGTATTTT